These T cell receptor beta chains were read from a single sample in a study of T cells in localized non-small cell lung cancer. Data came from immunoSEQ multiplex PCR; TCRdb stores just in-frame clones and leaves some out. The sample includes approximately 29,000 clones, around 80% of them seen just once. The sample in question was peripheral blood, obtained before any cancer treatment. Every receptor here comes from a male donor aged 60 or over with stage II squamous cell lung carcinoma. Each CDR3 is given with its conserved first and last residue. Fields, in order: clone size, D gene, V gene, J gene, CDR3 protein, CDR3 DNA. D genes are given only for firm matches. Expanded clones get a size class; other rows say once, few or many, or leave the size out.

size: -
D: -
V: TRBV12-5
J: TRBJ1-2
CDR3: CVLAAGYGYTF
DNA: TGTGTTCTCGCCGCCGGCTATGGCTACACCTTC

size: -
D: -
V: TRBV7-6
J: TRBJ1-1
CDR3: CASSSSGHNEPTEAFF
DNA: TGTGCCAGCAGCTCCTCGGGGCATAACGAACCCACTGAAGCTTTCTTT

size: -
D: -
V: TRBV6-5
J: TRBJ1-2
CDR3: CASSYSNSRIYGYTF
DNA: TGTGCCAGCAGTTACTCGAACAGTAGGATCTATGGCTACACCTTC

size: -
D: TRBD2
V: TRBV11-2
J: TRBJ2-2
CDR3: CASSLRTSGIQTGELFF
DNA: TGTGCCAGCAGCTTAAGGACTAGCGGGATTCAGACCGGGGAGCTGTTTTTT

size: -
D: TRBD2
V: TRBV5-1
J: TRBJ2-1
CDR3: CASRLAGEDNEQFF
DNA: TGCGCCAGCAGACTAGCGGGAGAGGACAATGAGCAGTTCTTC

size: -
D: -
V: TRBV6-5
J: TRBJ1-1
CDR3: CASRVTGGGTEAFF
DNA: TGTGCCAGCAGAGTCACGGGGGGGGGAACTGAAGCTTTCTTT

size: few
D: -
V: TRBV5-4
J: TRBJ1-1
CDR3: CASSLISSMNTEAFF
DNA: TGTGCCAGCAGCTTGATATCGTCCATGAACACTGAAGCTTTCTTT

size: -
D: -
V: TRBV29-1
J: TRBJ2-1
CDR3: CSVEGGGSGLSYNEQFF
DNA: TGCAGCGTTGAAGGGGGTGGTAGCGGCCTCTCCTACAATGAGCAGTTCTTC

size: -
D: TRBD2
V: TRBV5-4
J: TRBJ2-3
CDR3: CAVVRREGTDTQYF
DNA: TGTGCCGTCGTACGGCGGGAGGGAACAGATACGCAGTATTTT

size: -
D: TRBD1
V: TRBV5-1
J: TRBJ2-7
CDR3: CTSSFRQGGPTYEQYF
DNA: TGCACCAGCAGCTTTCGACAGGGCGGGCCTACCTACGAGCAGTACTTC

size: once
D: TRBD2
V: TRBV30
J: TRBJ2-4
CDR3: CAWRTSGQFQYF
DNA: TGTGCCTGGAGGACTAGCGGGCAATTTCAGTACTTC

size: few
D: -
V: TRBV10-3
J: TRBJ2-7
CDR3: CAISESGVAALYEQYF
DNA: TGTGCCATCAGTGAGTCTGGGGTAGCGGCCCTCTACGAGCAGTACTTC

size: -
D: TRBD1
V: TRBV7-9
J: TRBJ2-1
CDR3: CASSTWTGDEQFF
DNA: TGTGCCAGCAGCACCTGGACAGGGGATGAGCAGTTCTTC

size: -
D: -
V: TRBV5-4
J: TRBJ1-1
CDR3: CASSLGQGRKTEAFF
DNA: TGTGCCAGCAGCTTGGGGCAGGGTAGAAAGACTGAAGCTTTCTTT

size: -
D: -
V: TRBV7-7
J: TRBJ2-1
CDR3: CASSLEWFDEQFF
DNA: TGTGCTAGCAGCCTGGAGTGGTTCGATGAGCAGTTCTTC

size: -
D: TRBD2
V: TRBV29-1
J: TRBJ2-1
CDR3: CSVEDLTSGSSYNEQFF
DNA: TGCAGCGTTGAAGATCTAACTAGCGGGAGCTCCTACAATGAGCAGTTCTTC

size: -
D: -
V: TRBV7-9
J: TRBJ2-6
CDR3: CAIYPSGLSRGANVLTF
DNA: TGTGCCATCTATCCTAGTGGACTCTCAAGAGGGGCCAACGTCCTGACTTTC

size: -
D: -
V: TRBV6-5
J: TRBJ2-7
CDR3: CASSSGGNYEQYF
DNA: TGTGCTAGCAGTTCAGGGGGGAACTACGAGCAGTACTTC

size: -
D: -
V: TRBV5-1
J: TRBJ1-1
CDR3: CASSLSGTGTEAFF
DNA: TGCGCCAGCAGCTTGTCCGGGACGGGGACTGAAGCTTTCTTT

size: once
D: -
V: TRBV4-1
J: TRBJ1-5
CDR3: CASSQSFRDTTSNQPQHF
DNA: TGCGCCAGCAGCCAGAGTTTCCGGGACACTACTAGCAATCAGCCCCAGCATTTT

size: -
D: -
V: TRBV29-1
J: TRBJ1-1
CDR3: CSVAGTINTEAFF
DNA: TGCAGCGTGGCCGGGACGATTAACACTGAAGCTTTCTTT

size: -
D: TRBD1
V: TRBV6-1
J: TRBJ1-4
CDR3: CASSEMDRGPYEKLFF
DNA: TGTGCCAGCAGTGAAATGGACAGGGGTCCGTATGAAAAACTGTTTTTT

size: -
D: -
V: TRBV10-3
J: TRBJ1-4
CDR3: CAISESKGATNEKLFF
DNA: TGTGCCATCAGTGAGTCGAAGGGAGCAACTAATGAAAAACTGTTTTTT

size: -
D: TRBD1
V: TRBV7-2
J: TRBJ2-2
CDR3: CASSPSTGRTGELFF
DNA: TGTGCCAGCAGCCCCTCGACAGGGCGGACCGGGGAGCTGTTTTTT

size: -
D: -
V: TRBV9
J: TRBJ2-3
CDR3: CASRGELIGTDTQYF
DNA: TGTGCCAGTCGGGGAGAACTAATAGGAACAGATACGCAGTATTTT

size: -
D: -
V: TRBV7-9
J: TRBJ1-2
CDR3: CASSSGVSGQLF
DNA: TGTGCCAGCAGCTCAGGAGTGTCGGGACAACTCTTC

size: -
D: -
V: TRBV27
J: TRBJ2-1
CDR3: CASTWTPYKNNEQFF
DNA: TGTGCCAGCACCTGGACACCTTACAAAAACAATGAGCAGTTCTTC

size: -
D: TRBD1
V: TRBV18
J: TRBJ1-1
CDR3: CASSFWTGRDTEAFF
DNA: TGTGCCAGCTCATTCTGGACAGGGCGGGACACTGAAGCTTTCTTT

size: once
D: -
V: TRBV7-2
J: TRBJ2-7
CDR3: CASSLAGRSRDYEQYF
DNA: TGTGCCAGCAGCTTAGCGGGGAGGAGTAGAGACTACGAGCAGTACTTC

size: -
D: TRBD1
V: TRBV4-1
J: TRBJ2-7
CDR3: CASSQDFSGTGGDEQYF
DNA: TGCGCCAGCAGCCAAGATTTTAGCGGGACAGGGGGCGACGAGCAGTACTTC

size: -
D: TRBD1
V: TRBV5-4
J: TRBJ1-6
CDR3: CASSSKTGGESPLHF
DNA: TGTGCCAGCAGCTCCAAGACAGGGGGCGAATCACCCCTCCACTTT

size: -
D: -
V: TRBV5-6
J: TRBJ2-6
CDR3: CASIFINSQSRANVLTF
DNA: TGTGCCAGCATCTTTATCAATAGTCAAAGTCGGGCCAACGTCCTGACTTTC

size: -
D: -
V: TRBV10-3
J: TRBJ2-7
CDR3: CAISDRLDYEQYF
DNA: TGTGCCATCAGTGACAGATTAGACTACGAGCAGTACTTC

size: -
D: TRBD1
V: TRBV19
J: TRBJ1-4
CDR3: CASSTFTGGDEKLFF
DNA: TGTGCCAGTAGTACATTTACAGGGGGCGATGAAAAACTGTTTTTT

size: -
D: TRBD1
V: TRBV6-5
J: TRBJ1-1
CDR3: CASSYPQGMGTEAFF
DNA: TGTGCCAGCAGTTACCCACAGGGGATGGGCACTGAAGCTTTCTTT

size: few
D: TRBD1
V: TRBV19
J: TRBJ1-1
CDR3: CASRRTGDFAFF
DNA: TGTGCCAGTAGAAGGACAGGGGATTTCGCTTTCTTT

size: -
D: TRBD2
V: TRBV6-5
J: TRBJ2-7
CDR3: CASGLAGGPYEQYF
DNA: TGTGCCAGCGGGCTAGCGGGAGGGCCCTACGAGCAGTACTTC